The 23 T cell receptor beta chains in this list originate from one sample, sequenced in a study of identical twins. TCRdb ran MiXCR on the 5' RACE reads and lists one entry per CDR3 protein. The data show 240,000 or so distinct CDR3 sequences, with about 11% seen just once and over 8% held by the top ten. The sample comprised memory T cells sorted from blood. These receptors were collected from a man aged 45-65 years in good health.

This clonotype has a count of ten or more. V is TRBV27 and J is TRBJ2-3; unclear D gene. Germline-derived CDR1 and CDR2 are MNHEY and SMNVEV (reference sequence). CDR3 size: 13 residues. V was shortened by 8 bases and J by 4 bases, with 13 bases between the two germline ends. CDR3 sequence reads: CASRRLSADTQYF. The CDR3 region has the DNA TGTGCCAGCCGTCGGCTATCGGCAGATACGCAGTATTTT.

This clonotype was seen at least ten times. V and J are TRBV5-5 and TRBJ1-2; D is possibly TRBD1 (5 bases). V was clipped by 3 bases and J by 6 bases, with 15 bases between them. CDR1 is SGHKS, CDR2 YYEKEE, per germline (reference sequence). CDR3 length: 14 amino acids. The CDR3 bases are TGTGCCAGCAGCTCGTACACAGGAGCCCATGGCTACACCTTC. Translation: CASSSYTGAHGYTF.

There are many counts of this clonotype. The rearrangement joins TRBV20-1 to TRBJ1-1; possibly TRBD1 for D (5 bases). In germline, CDR1 is DFQATT, CDR2 SNEGSKA (reference sequence). The V and J ends lost 5 bases and 1 base respectively, with 8 bases between them. There are 12 residues in the CDR3. CDR3 bases: TGCAGTGCTGAGGGGCGGAACACTGAAGCTTTCTTT. Protein sequence: CSAEGRNTEAFF.

This clonotype was seen just once. V usage is TRBV18 and J usage is TRBJ1-1; D remains ambiguous. This CDR3 comprises 14 residues. The germline gives CDR1 KGHSH, CDR2 LQKENI. V lost 5 bases, J lost 1 base, and 11 bases lay in between. The DNA for the CDR3 is TGTGCCAGCTCATTAATGGGCTCGAACACTGAAGCTTTCTTT. Translated, it gives CASSLMGSNTEAFF. The variable domain in full, with the rest retrieved from reference TRBV18 and TRBJ1-1, is NAGVMQNPRHLVRRRGQEARLRCSPMKGHSHVYWYRQLPEEGLKFMVYLQKENIIDESGMPKERFSAEFPKEGPSILRIQQVVRGDSAAYFCASSLMGSNTEAFFGQGTRLTVV.

Many counts were recorded for this clonotype. This chain uses TRBV20-1 with TRBJ1-1, with TRBD1 matching over 7 bases. V was pared by 3 bases and J by 2 bases, with 3 bases of the junction left unmatched. The germline gives CDR1 DFQATT, CDR2 SNEGSKA (reference sequence). The CDR3 consists of 13 residues. The DNA for the CDR3 is TGCAGTGCTAGTGGGACAGATAACACTGAAGCTTTCTTT. This translates into CSASGTDNTEAFF.

This sequence joins TRBV2 and TRBJ1-2, with D uncertain. V lost 8 bases to trimming and J lost 4 bases, with 11 bases between them. This CDR3 is 12 amino acids long. The germline gives CDR1 SNHLY, CDR2 FYNNEI. The CDR3 here is CASGSSIYGYTF. DNA for the CDR3: TGTGCCAGCGGGAGTAGTATCTATGGCTACACCTTC.

This clonotype was seen repeatedly, ten times or more. This sequence joins TRBV27 and TRBJ2-7, with 11 positions matching TRBD2. Germline loops: CDR1 MNHEY, CDR2 SMNVEV (reference sequence). V shed 3 bases, J shed 3 bases, and the junction held 4 bases outside the gene matches. This CDR3 contains 15 residues. The CDR3 nucleotides are TGTGCCAGCAGTTTCGTTAGCGGGAGGGGCTACGAGCAGTACTTC. This encodes CASSFVSGRGYEQYF.

This clonotype was found a few times. The chain recombines TRBV28 with TRBJ1-3; TRBD1 agrees at 7 bases. Trimming removed 5 bases from V and 5 bases from J; junction bases left unmatched: 9. CDR3 size: 15 residues. The germline CDR1 and CDR2 sequences are MDHEN and SYDVKM. The CDR3 DNA sequence: TGTGCCAGCAGTCTCGACAGGGTAGAGAGAAACACCATATATTTT. Its protein is CASSLDRVERNTIYF.

The chain recombines TRBV6-6 with TRBJ1-2; 9 positions agree with TRBD1. The CDR3 extends over 13 amino acids. Germline lookup yields CDR1 MNHNY and CDR2 SVGAGI (reference sequence). The junction had 3 bases not matched to a gene; V was cut back by 6 bases and J by 4 bases. The CDR3 coding sequence is TGTGCCAGCAGCGGACAGGGGACCTATGGCTACACCTTC. Translation gives CASSGQGTYGYTF.

The table lists this clonotype with a few counts. The chain carries TRBV11-3 and TRBJ2-1; D is possibly TRBD1 (6 bases). CDR1 and CDR2 (germline): SGHNT, YENEEA. The CDR3 spans 13 residues. V gave up 4 bases and J gave up 7 bases, with 11 bases separating them. The CDR3 protein is CASSSTRGNEQFF. The CDR3 nucleotides read TGTGCCAGCAGCTCGACCAGGGGTAATGAGCAGTTCTTC.

The rearrangement joins TRBV11-2 to TRBJ1-4, with D uncertain. This CDR3 has 13 amino acids. Trimming took 1 base from V and 5 from J, leaving 5 bases between them. Germline assignment: CDR1 SGHAT and CDR2 FQNNGV. The CDR3 sequence is CASSLGRNEKLFF. The DNA of the CDR3 is TGTGCCAGCAGCTTAGGGCGGAATGAAAAACTGTTTTTT.

This clonotype has at least ten counts. The chain combines TRBV6-1 with TRBJ2-7; no clear D. The CDR3 length is 13 residues. V lost 6 bases and J 2 bases, leaving 11 bases between the germline ends. The V gene's germline CDR1 is MNHNS and CDR2 SASEGT. The CDR3 sequence: CASSVRFAYEQYF. The DNA of the CDR3 is TGTGCCAGCAGCGTCAGGTTCGCCTACGAGCAGTACTTC.

This clonotype was detected many times. This chain links TRBV28 with TRBJ2-7; a possible D gene is TRBD2 (5 bases). The ends were cut back, 6 bases at V and 0 bases at J, with 12 bases in the middle. The CDR3 is 14 residues long. The V gene's germline CDR1 is MDHEN and CDR2 SYDVKM. In DNA form, the CDR3 reads TGTGCCAGCAGGTCTAGCCGAAGCTCCTACGAGCAGTACTTC. This codes for CASRSSRSSYEQYF.

This clonotype was recorded at least ten times. As DNA, the CDR3 is TGCGCCAGCAGCAGGGACAGTCTAGATGAGCAGTTCTTC. This sequence encodes CASSRDSLDEQFF. This sequence joins TRBV10-1 and TRBJ2-1, with 7 nucleotides matching TRBD1. There are 13 residues in the CDR3. Trimming took 6 bases from V and 8 from J; bases not matched to a gene: 7. Germline CDR1 is WNHNN and CDR2 is SYGVQD (reference sequence).

The sample holds many counts of this clonotype. The V call is TRBV5-1, the J call TRBJ1-1; tentatively, D is TRBD1 (6 bases). The CDR3 has 14 residues. The V gene's germline CDR1 is SGHRS and CDR2 YFSETQ. V gave up 4 bases and J gave up 8 bases, with 18 bases separating them. DNA of the CDR3: TGCGCCAGCAGCCCTGGGACAAAAGGTAGAGAAGCTTTCTTT. It yields the protein CASSPGTKGREAFF.

In this sample, this clonotype turned up many times. J is TRBJ1-2 and V is TRBV2; D possibly corresponds to TRBD1 (5 bases). Germline V gives CDR1 SNHLY, CDR2 FYNNEI. Between the trimmed V and J ends, which lost 4 bases and 0 bases, there was a span of 12 bases. The CDR3 contains 15 residues. The DNA for the CDR3 is TGTGCCAGCAGTGCGGACACTTTCTCTAACTATGGCTACACCTTC. It encodes CASSADTFSNYGYTF.

This clonotype appeared a few times. The V gene is TRBV3-1, the J gene TRBJ1-6; 9 positions match TRBD1. The V segment lost 5 bases and the J segment 9 bases; nucleotides outside the gene matches: 8. The CDR3 covers 15 residues. Germline CDR1 LGHDT, CDR2 YNNKEL (reference sequence). For the CDR3, the DNA is TGTGCCAGCAGCACGGGGACAGGGATGACTTCACCCCTCCACTTT. Its translation is CASSTGTGMTSPLHF.

CDR3: CASSLTWTGKYSNQPQHF. CDR3 nucleotide sequence: TGTGCCAGCAGTCTGACCTGGACAGGGAAGTATAGCAATCAGCCCCAGCATTTT. The genes are TRBV6-1 and TRBJ1-5, with 8 bases lining up with TRBD1. The V segment lost 5 bases and the J segment 0 bases; nucleotides outside the gene matches: 12. This CDR3 comprises 18 residues. Germline loops: CDR1 MNHNS, CDR2 SASEGT.

This clonotype was picked up many times. The CDR3 DNA is TGTGCCAGCAGCCAAGGGACAGGGACGGGGGAAAAACTGTTTTTT. It encodes CASSQGTGTGEKLFF. The V gene is TRBV3-1, the J gene TRBJ1-4, with 8 bases aligning to TRBD1. Germline CDR1 LGHDT, CDR2 YNNKEL (reference sequence). Trimming at V came to 1 base and at J to 8 bases, leaving 6 bases not matched to a gene. The CDR3 loop spans 15 amino acids.

This clonotype was counted between two and nine times. The chain is built from TRBV5-1 and TRBJ1-1, with a possible D match to TRBD1 (6 bases). V dropped 4 bases and J dropped 5 bases, with 21 bases sitting between them. The CDR3 totals 16 residues. CDR1 and CDR2 from the germline V gene are SGHRS and YFSETQ. CDR3 amino acids: CASSTGQGGSRTEAFF. Written as DNA, the CDR3 is TGCGCCAGCAGCACCGGACAAGGGGGATCGAGGACTGAAGCTTTCTTT.

This clonotype was recorded many times. The chain joins TRBV29-1 to TRBJ2-3; maybe TRBD2 (6 bases). The ends were cut back, 7 bases at V and 0 bases at J, with 17 bases in the middle. Germline-derived CDR1 and CDR2 are SQVTM and ANQGSEA. This CDR3 is 15 amino acids long. The CDR3 reads CSARLGTISTDTQYF. The DNA for the CDR3 is TGCAGCGCGAGACTAGGGACGATTAGCACAGATACGCAGTATTTT.

In this sample, this clonotype turned up many times. V is TRBV10-3 and J is TRBJ2-7; 12 nucleotides line up with TRBD1. The CDR3 spans 15 residues. Germline V CDR1 and CDR2: ENHRY, SYGVKD. Unmatched junction bases numbered 13, after V lost 10 bases and J lost 6 bases. The CDR3 here is CATLSTGTGGGEQYF. The CDR3 region has the DNA TGTGCCACCCTTTCCACCGGGACAGGGGGCGGCGAGCAGTACTTC.

The table lists this clonotype with a few counts. The DNA of the CDR3 is TGTGCCAGTAGACCCTCCGCGGACCAGTATGGCTACACCTTC. This sequence encodes CASRPSADQYGYTF. This chain joins TRBV19 and TRBJ1-2; no clear D. This CDR3 has 14 amino acids. CDR1 and CDR2 from the germline V gene are LNHDA and SQIVND (reference sequence). With 6 bases removed from V and 5 bases from J, the gap between germline ends came to 16 bases.